This TCR beta chain appears in the sequencing data of a study of T cells in Graves' hyperthyroidism and ophthalmopathy. The ends lost 0 bases at V and 7 bases at J; junction bases unmatched: 5. This CDR3 region has 15 residues. From germline, CDR1 is SGHNT and CDR2 YYREEE (reference sequence). Study observations and caveats: A model of 13 V-J pairs discriminated ophthalmopathy from stable hyperthyroidism.

RNA transcripts gave rise to amplified TCR beta CDR3 regions. The TCR CDR3 was amplified in a first-round RT-PCR using the HTBI primer set. Each CDR3 protein is one row after TCRdb ran MiXCR on the multiplex PCR reads. Of about 500,000 distinct CDR3 sequences in the sample, 16% were seen once. The sample holds many counts of this clonotype. Its antigen is currently unknown. No progression to ophthalmopathy during 18 months of follow-up defined stable disease. From 10 ml of fresh peripheral blood, PBMCs were isolated. The TCR was taken from a woman aged 18 to 35 with Graves' hyperthyroidism. Sequenced: blood. The chain uses TRBV5-4 and TRBJ2-1; 9 bases map to TRBD2. CDR3 DNA sequence: TGTGCCAGCAGCTTGGGGGGACTAGCAGGGAATGAGCAGTTCTTC. Translated, it gives CASSLGGLAGNEQFF. The variable domain in full, completed from reference TRBV5-4 and TRBJ2-1, reads ETGVTQSPTHLIKTRGQQVTLRCSSQSGHNTVSWYQQALGQGPQFIFQYYREEENGRGNFPPRFSGLQFPNYSSELNVNALELDDSALYLCASSLGGLAGNEQFFGPGTRLTVL.